Below, 27 T cell receptor beta chains from the same sample are listed, as sequenced in a study of cytomegalovirus exposure and HLA in healthy donors. The PCR had 60 Vbeta and 13 Jbeta primers. The method was immunoSEQ multiplex PCR; TCRdb's version includes in-frame clones alone and lacks a portion of them. The top ten hold around 2% of the sample, which has 140,000 to 150,000 clones, around three quarters seen once. The source material was PBMCs. These receptors were collected from a woman aged 40 to 49 in good health and CMV-seronegative.

The rearrangement uses TRBV7-9 and TRBJ1-1; 11 positions match TRBD1. CDR3 length: 16 amino acids. V lost 5 bases and J lost 5; bases outside the gene matches: 10. Germline loops: CDR1 SEHNR, CDR2 FQNEAQ (reference sequence). The CDR3 DNA reads TGTGCCAGCAGCCTCGGGACAGGGGGAATTGGAACTGAAGCTTTCTTT. This sequence encodes CASSLGTGGIGTEAFF.

This clone is a singleton in its sample. The CDR3 here is CASSLDPGGGAGNIQYF. In nucleotides, the CDR3 is TGTGCCAGCAGCTTAGACCCGGGTGGGGGCGCCGGGAACATTCAGTACTTC. V usage is TRBV7-6 and J usage is TRBJ2-4; D may be TRBD1 (6 bases). CDR3 length equals 17 residues. CDR1 is SGHVS and CDR2 is FNYEAQ in the germline V gene. The germline V and J ends were trimmed by 1 base and 7 bases, with 20 bases remaining between them.

This clone was detected only once. The V call is TRBV5-1, the J call TRBJ2-1, with D possibly being TRBD2 (5 bases). This CDR3 has 16 amino acids. Germline CDR1 is SGHRS and CDR2 is YFSETQ. V dropped 0 bases and J dropped 5 bases, with 15 bases sitting between them. CDR3 DNA sequence: TGCGCCAGCAGCTTGGCCGTCGGGGAATTGAACAATGAGCAGTTCTTC. Amino acid sequence: CASSLAVGELNNEQFF.

This clone came up once. J is TRBJ2-3 and V is TRBV7-9, with 8 bases aligning to TRBD1. Per germline, CDR1 SEHNR and CDR2 FQNEAQ (reference sequence). The CDR3 extends over 14 amino acids. The ends lost 5 bases at V and 5 bases at J; junction bases unmatched: 6. The CDR3 sequence is CASSVGQDGDTQYF. In DNA form, the CDR3 reads TGTGCCAGCAGCGTGGGACAGGACGGAGATACGCAGTATTTT.

The CDR3 protein is CASSPEGSGRAWNEQYF. As DNA, the CDR3 is TGCGCCAGCAGCCCAGAGGGTAGCGGGAGGGCCTGGAACGAGCAGTACTTC. V gene TRBV4-1 combines with J gene TRBJ2-7; 11 bases match TRBD2. V lost 4 bases, J lost 5 bases, and 13 bases stayed unmatched. Germline V CDR1 and CDR2: MGHRA, YSYEKL. This CDR3 has 17 amino acids.

The chain couples TRBV11-2 to TRBJ1-4, with 7 bases lining up with TRBD1. The length of the CDR3 is 18 residues. J was trimmed by 4 bases and V by 4 bases; bases with no gene match: 15. Germline-derived CDR1 and CDR2 are SGHAT and FQNNGV. The CDR3 loop is CASSSKIRDRRINEKLFF. The CDR3 nucleotides read TGTGCCAGCAGCTCCAAGATCCGGGACAGAAGAATTAATGAAAAACTGTTTTTT.

For the CDR3, the DNA is TGTGCCAGCTCACCCCCTGGGGGAGGGGTGGATCAGCCCCAGCATTTT. Translation: CASSPPGGGVDQPQHF. This chain joins TRBV18 and TRBJ1-5; a weak D match, TRBD1 (5 bases). Trimming took off 3 bases at V and 5 bases at J, with 17 bases between the two ends. This CDR3 has 16 amino acids. CDR1 is KGHSH and CDR2 is LQKENI in the germline V gene.

The genes are TRBV6-4 and TRBJ1-2, with D perhaps TRBD1 (5 bases). CDR1 MRHNA and CDR2 SNTAGT come from the germline V gene. V was trimmed by 3 bases and J by 2 bases, leaving 16 bases between them. CDR3 length: 16 residues. CDR3 sequence: CASSETRGGVNYGYTF. Written as DNA, the CDR3 is TGTGCCAGCAGTGAAACTCGGGGGGGGGTGAACTATGGCTACACCTTC.

The chain uses TRBV10-3 and TRBJ2-5; D not certain. This CDR3 region has 14 residues. Deletions cut 4 bases from V and 10 bases from J, with 19 bases between. Germline V CDR1 and CDR2: ENHRY, SYGVKD. The CDR3 DNA reads as TGTGCCATCAGTGCCTACAGAGAGCAACAAATCCAGTACTTC. This translates into CAISAYREQQIQYF.

V and J are TRBV5-4 and TRBJ1-6; D not certain. V lost 0 bases, J lost 7 bases, and 11 bases lay in between. Germline lookup yields CDR1 SGHNT and CDR2 YYREEE (reference sequence). The CDR3 runs to 15 residues. CDR3 in amino acids: CASSLGGFDNSPLHF. In nucleotides, the CDR3 is TGTGCCAGCAGCTTGGGAGGGTTTGACAATTCACCCCTCCACTTT.

The genes are TRBV30 and TRBJ1-1, with D perhaps matching TRBD1 (6 bases). The V end lost 8 bases, the J end lost 0 bases, and 13 bases lay between the germline ends. Per the germline V gene, CDR1 is GTSNPN and CDR2 is SVGIG (reference sequence). The CDR3 spans 13 residues. CDR3 sequence reads: CANGGGVNTEAFF. In DNA form, the CDR3 reads TGTGCCAATGGAGGGGGGGTGAACACTGAAGCTTTCTTT.

The rearrangement links TRBV2 to TRBJ1-5, with D possibly being TRBD1 (5 bases). CDR3 length: 16 amino acids. Germline lookup yields CDR1 SNHLY and CDR2 FYNNEI. Trimming cost V 10 bases and J 0 bases, with 19 bases left between them. The CDR3 bases are TGTGCCACCCGTTCGGGGGAGTACTATAGCAATCAGCCCCAGCATTTT. It specifies CATRSGEYYSNQPQHF.

The V and J genes are TRBV5-6 and TRBJ1-6; 8 bases align to TRBD1. This CDR3 has 15 amino acids. V dropped 5 bases and J dropped 7; count of bases not matched to a gene: 8. CDR1 and CDR2 from the germline V gene are SGHDT and YYEEEE. The CDR3 here is CASSLGQGLNSPLHF. The CDR3 region has the DNA TGTGCCAGCAGTCTCGGACAGGGTCTGAATTCACCCCTCCACTTT. Full variable domain (outside the CDR3, taken from reference TRBV5-6 and TRBJ1-6): DAGVTQSPTHLIKTRGQQVTLRCSPKSGHDTVSWYQQALGQGPQFIFQYYEEEERQRGNFPDRFSGHQFPNYSSELNVNALLLGDSALYLCASSLGQGLNSPLHFGNGTRLTVT.

This clone was found a few times. The rearrangement uses TRBV6-1 and TRBJ1-3; 8 nucleotides line up with TRBD1. The ends lost 6 bases at V and 2 bases at J; junction bases unmatched: 6. The CDR3 sequence is 15 residues long. CDR1 is MNHNS and CDR2 is SASEGT in the germline V gene. CDR3 in DNA: TGTGCCAGCAGCCTCGACAGGGGAGCTGGAAACACCATATATTTT. It translates to CASSLDRGAGNTIYF.

The J gene is TRBJ1-4, the V gene TRBV6-1; D is undetermined. Deletions cut 3 bases from V and 7 bases from J, with 12 bases between. Germline CDR1 reads MNHNS; CDR2 reads SASEGT. The CDR3 covers 14 residues. CDR3 region: CASSDWRAGEKLFF. As DNA, the CDR3 is TGTGCCAGCAGTGACTGGAGGGCCGGTGAAAAACTGTTTTTT.

The rearrangement uses TRBV5-1 and TRBJ2-1; 9 nucleotides line up with TRBD2. Germline lookup yields CDR1 SGHRS and CDR2 YFSETQ. V was clipped by 5 bases and J by 6 bases; unmatched bases: 6. The CDR3 is 14 residues long. The CDR3 coding sequence is TGCGCCAGCAGAGTTAGCGGGAGAGGCAATGAGCAGTTCTTC. Encoded protein: CASRVSGRGNEQFF.

The chain carries TRBV5-1 and TRBJ2-1, with 8 bases matching TRBD1. The CDR3 is 15 residues long. Germline V lookup: CDR1 SGHRS, CDR2 YFSETQ. The J segment lost 6 bases and the V segment lost 4 bases, leaving 9 bases of the junction unmatched. DNA for the CDR3: TGCGCCAGCAGCACAGGACAGGGAAGGGGCAATGAGCAGTTCTTC. It yields the protein CASSTGQGRGNEQFF. The entire variable domain, with the rest obtained from reference TRBV5-1 and TRBJ2-1, is as follows: KAGVTQTPRYLIKTRGQQVTLSCSPISGHRSVSWYQQTPGQGLQFLFEYFSETQRNKGNFPGRFSGRQFSNSRSEMNVSTLELGDSALYLCASSTGQGRGNEQFFGPGTRLTVL.

CDR3: CASSTLTGGGGGYTF. The CDR3 nucleotides are TGTGCCAGTAGTACCCTGACCGGTGGGGGAGGTGGCTACACCTTC. The chain combines TRBV19 with TRBJ1-2, with D maybe TRBD1 (5 bases). The CDR3 sequence is 15 residues long. Trimming removed 4 bases from V and 7 bases from J, with 19 bases in between. The germline V gene has CDR1 LNHDA and CDR2 SQIVND (reference sequence). Full variable domain (remainder filled in from reference TRBV19 and TRBJ1-2): DGGITQSPKYLFRKEGQNVTLSCEQNLNHDAMYWYRQDPGQGLRLIYYSQIVNDFQKGDIAEGYSVSREKKESFPLTVTSAQKNPTAFYLCASSTLTGGGGGYTFGSGTRLTVV.

The chain recombines TRBV5-1 with TRBJ1-6, with D uncertain. Germline V lookup: CDR1 SGHRS, CDR2 YFSETQ. V lost 0 bases to trimming and J lost 5 bases, with 12 bases between them. The CDR3 has 16 amino acids. The CDR3 sequence: CASSLELQINNSPLHF. The CDR3 DNA reads TGCGCCAGCAGCTTGGAGTTACAAATAAATAATTCACCCCTCCACTTT.

This clone showed up just a few times. The chain couples TRBV19 to TRBJ2-2; 8 bases are a match to TRBD1. CDR3 length: 16 amino acids. The trim removed 4 bases at V and 3 bases at J, leaving 7 bases unmatched. Germline values: CDR1 LNHDA, CDR2 SQIVND (reference sequence). The CDR3 loop reads CASSTIGTGDTGELFF. The CDR3 bases are TGTGCCAGTAGTACCATAGGGACAGGAGACACCGGGGAGCTGTTTTTT.

The chain employs TRBV18 and TRBJ1-5, with TRBD1 matching over 7 bases. The length of the CDR3 is 13 residues. Germline trimming cut 3 bases from V and 6 bases from J; bases unmatched to any gene: 2. Germline V gives CDR1 KGHSH, CDR2 LQKENI. The CDR3 DNA reads as TGTGCCAGCTCACCTCCAGGGGGTCAGCCCCAGCATTTT. Translated: CASSPPGGQPQHF.

This clone occurred a few times. The chain couples TRBV4-1 to TRBJ1-1, with D possibly TRBD1 on 5 matching bases. The CDR3 is 16 residues long. Trimming took off 3 bases at V and 6 bases at J, with 20 bases between the two ends. CDR1 is MGHRA and CDR2 is YSYEKL in the germline V gene. CDR3 nucleotide sequence: TGCGCCAGCAGCCACCCCGCGGGGGGAATTCGGGCTGAAGCTTTCTTT. Its protein product is CASSHPAGGIRAEAFF.

The chain links TRBV5-1 to TRBJ2-7; 8 bases line up with TRBD2. Germline assignment: CDR1 SGHRS and CDR2 YFSETQ. This CDR3 is 15 amino acids long. V was clipped by 4 bases and J by 2 bases; unmatched bases: 8. The CDR3 spells CASSLTSGRTYEQYF. CDR3 DNA: TGCGCCAGCAGCCTAACTAGCGGAAGAACCTACGAGCAGTACTTC.

This clone was seen at least ten times. J is TRBJ2-1 and V is TRBV5-1; 9 bases fit TRBD1. From germline, CDR1 is SGHRS and CDR2 YFSETQ. The CDR3 is 15 residues long. With V trimmed by 3 bases and J by 8 bases, 9 bases remained unmatched. The CDR3 spells CASSSSRDRVYEQFF. The CDR3 nucleotides read TGCGCCAGCAGCTCGTCCCGGGACAGGGTCTATGAGCAGTTCTTC.

The chain carries TRBV15 and TRBJ1-3; D is ambiguous. V shed 0 bases and J shed 9 bases, with 18 bases lying between them. Germline V gene sequence: CDR1 LNHNV, CDR2 YYDKDF (reference sequence). CDR3 length: 16 amino acids. Written as DNA, the CDR3 is TGTGCCACCAGCAGAGATCTGTCCGAGGGCCTAGTCACCATATATTTT. Amino acid sequence: CATSRDLSEGLVTIYF.

V gene TRBV10-3 combines with J gene TRBJ1-4; D is unresolved. The ends were cut back, 2 bases at V and 5 bases at J, with 12 bases in the middle. The germline V gene encodes CDR1 ENHRY and CDR2 SYGVKD. The CDR3 contains 15 residues. This chain's CDR3 is CAISEGLKANEKLFF. The CDR3, as DNA: TGTGCCATCAGTGAGGGATTAAAAGCGAATGAAAAACTGTTTTTT.

The rearrangement links TRBV27 to TRBJ2-7; 15 bases match TRBD2. The CDR3 has 18 amino acids. V dropped 3 bases and J dropped 5; count of bases not matched to a gene: 11. CDR1 and CDR2 from the germline V gene are MNHEY and SMNVEV (reference sequence). In DNA, the CDR3 is TGTGCCAGCAGTTTTCTCGGACTAGCGGGAGGGCCTATCGACGAGCAGTACTTC. Translation: CASSFLGLAGGPIDEQYF.